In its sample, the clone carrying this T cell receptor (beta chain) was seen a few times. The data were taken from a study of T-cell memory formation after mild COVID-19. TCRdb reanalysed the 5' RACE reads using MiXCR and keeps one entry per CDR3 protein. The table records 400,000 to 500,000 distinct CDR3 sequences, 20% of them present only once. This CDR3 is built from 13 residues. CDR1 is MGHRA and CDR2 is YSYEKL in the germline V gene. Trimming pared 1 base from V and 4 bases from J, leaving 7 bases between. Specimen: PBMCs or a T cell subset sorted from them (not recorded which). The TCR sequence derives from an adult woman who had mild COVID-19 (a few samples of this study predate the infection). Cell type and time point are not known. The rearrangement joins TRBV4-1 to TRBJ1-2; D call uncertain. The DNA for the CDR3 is TGCGCCAGCAGCCAAGTAGGGATCTATGGCTACACCTTC. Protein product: CASSQVGIYGYTF.